This TCR beta chain was captured in a study of CD8+CD57+ T cells in acquired aplastic anemia. Findings and limits, study-wide: Simpson's diversity of CD8+ cells was not significantly different in patients compared with controls.

Details on this clonotype: The antigen is not known.

Germline V lookup: CDR1 KGHSH, CDR2 LQKENI. The CDR3 sequence is 14 residues long. Trimming removed 6 bases from V and 8 bases from J, with 16 bases in between. Genomic DNA, the template, was used for profiling of the TCR beta VDJ and CDR3. TCRdb re-analysed the reads in MiXCR, keeping a single row per CDR3 protein. Counted here are some 180,000 distinct CDR3 sequences, about half occurring once; the ten biggest clones make up approximately 3%. Sequencing was done on a sample of sorted CD4+, CD8+, or CD8+CD57+ T cells (not recorded which) from PBMCs. The V and J genes are TRBV18 and TRBJ1-4, with no clear D. The sequence derives from a human donor in good health. CDR3 nucleotide sequence: TGTGCCAGCTCGCCCGCGGATTTAAGGGAAAAACTGTTTTTT. Its translation: CASSPADLREKLFF.